Presented here are 8 T cell receptor beta chains from one specimen sequenced in a study of blood T cell repertoires in COVID-19. Sequenced by immunoSEQ multiplex PCR; TCRdb stores in-frame clones only, minus some. This table holds roughly 54,000 clones, over 80% found once. Sequenced sample: peripheral blood. The receptors originated from an older woman with active or convalescent COVID-19.

The chain carries TRBV11-1 and TRBJ2-3; no definite D call. The CDR3 sequence is 12 residues long. Germline loops: CDR1 SGHAT, CDR2 FQDESV (reference sequence). Trimming took off 5 bases at V and 3 bases at J, with 6 bases between the two ends. CDR3 bases: TGTGCCAGCAGCGCGCGGACAGATACGCAGTATTTT. This translates into CASSARTDTQYF.

The chain has TRBV21-1 and TRBJ2-7; TRBD2 is taken as the D call from the table, unchecked against the DNA. TRBV21-1 counts as a pseudogene. This CDR3 is built from 16 residues. The DNA of the CDR3 is TGTGCCAGCAGCAAGGATGAGACTAGCGGACCCTACGAGCAGTACTTC. Translation: CASSKDETSGPYEQYF.

The chain has TRBV10-3 and TRBJ2-7; no clear D. Trimming shortened V by 8 bases and J by 0 bases, and 8 bases separated the two germline ends. The CDR3 totals 12 residues. Germline V gene data show CDR1 as ENHRY and CDR2 as SYGVKD. The CDR3 region is CAIGTSSYEQYF. CDR3 DNA sequence: TGTGCCATCGGTACCAGCTCCTACGAGCAGTACTTC.

V gene TRBV28 combines with J gene TRBJ1-4; 8 bases agree with TRBD1. This CDR3 has 14 residues. V shed 6 bases and J 7 bases; nucleotides not matched to a gene: 7. Germline loops: CDR1 MDHEN, CDR2 SYDVKM. The CDR3 here is CASRSGTGGEKLFF. Here the CDR3 DNA reads TGTGCCAGCAGGAGTGGTACAGGGGGTGAAAAACTGTTTTTT.

V and J are TRBV6-5 and TRBJ1-1; no clear D gene. The germline gives CDR1 MNHEY, CDR2 SVGAGI. The CDR3 extends over 14 amino acids. V lost 2 bases and J 6 bases, leaving 13 bases between the germline ends. CDR3 coding DNA: TGTGCCAGCAGTTACGGTCGGGAAGGCCCTGAAGCTTTCTTT. Translated, it gives CASSYGREGPEAFF.

The DNA of the CDR3 is TGTGCAAGTCGCTTAGCCCCCTATCCAGTCGTCCCGGGGAGGCGGGGAAACAATGAGCAGTTCTTC. Amino acids: CASRLAPYPVVPGRRGNNEQFF. The chain has TRBV12-2 and TRBJ2-1; the table's D call of TRBD2 was not tested on the DNA. TRBV12-2 corresponds to a pseudogene. This CDR3 has 22 residues.

The CDR3 coding sequence is TGTGCCAGCAGCCCTCGTTGGGGTCAGGGGGTTAACTATGGCTACACCTTC. Amino acids: CASSPRWGQGVNYGYTF. This rearrangement joins TRBV3-1 (or the pseudogene TRBV3-2) to TRBJ1-2, with TRBD1 identical over 7 bases. CDR3 length: 17 residues. V shed 4 bases and J 1 base; nucleotides not matched to a gene: 12. Germline CDR1 is LGHDT and CDR2 is YNNKEL (reference sequence).

The J gene is TRBJ2-1, the V gene TRBV19, with 11 bases lining up with TRBD2. The V gene's germline CDR1 is LNHDA and CDR2 SQIVND (reference sequence). The CDR3 has 14 amino acids. V dropped 6 bases and J dropped 10; count of bases not matched to a gene: 8. As DNA, the CDR3 is TGTGCCAGTAGGGGACTAGCGGAGGGGTGGGAGCAGTTCTTC. Translation gives CASRGLAEGWEQFF.